The entry below gives a single T cell receptor (beta chain) sequence along with its context. The antigen this receptor binds is unknown. It has no much larger one-base neighbor in the sample; base qualities were not kept. The donors were included in the validation cohort of 90 to 150 subjects, a group kept apart from the roughly 610-subject first cohort. The data are from a study of cytomegalovirus exposure and HLA in healthy donors (dated by TCRdb to 2016 to 2017). Regarding the research as a whole: The approximately 710 repertoires of the first cohort and the roughly 120 validation repertoires were produced on the same platform, according to a later analysis. The study aimed to test whether signatures of past pathogen exposure could be identified by cataloging public T cell receptors. A separate validation cohort of roughly 130 different subjects was used in addition to the 666-subject first cohort. To predict cytomegalovirus infection status, the study brought together high-throughput TCR immunosequencing, statistical association of individual TCRs with disease status, and machine learning.

The method behind the library was the immunoSEQ multiplex PCR assay. The study's processing was this. A statistical classification framework was built to diagnose cytomegalovirus status from the catalog of TCR beta chain sequences. TCRdb provides this immuneACCESS table in a form limited to in-frame rearrangements. Some clones are lacking; in checked studies, under half of them reflect an unresolved V gene, and why the rest are absent is not known. V, J and clone size reflect that table, while D and trimming were determined from the DNA. The sample table contains about 120,000 clones; only one count was recorded for about 91% of them. Of the sample, about 1.8% falls within the top ten clones. Trimming takes 6 bases off V and 2 bases off J; junction bases not matched to a gene: 6. The CDR3 numbers 15 residues from cysteine through phenylalanine. This entry keeps only the CDR3 DNA: 45 bases, framed from base 1. As encoded in the germline V gene, CDR1 is MNHEY while CDR2 is SVGAGI.

What the work shows at the level of the full study, not this receptor alone: According to the authors, the approach could potentially be generalized to other disease states and immunological phenotypes. Most TCR sequences were observed very rarely across donors, whereas some public TCRs were present in many individuals. The classifier was reported to diagnose cytomegalovirus status with high specificity and sensitivity in both the original cohort and the validation cohort. A few of the identified cytomegalovirus-associated TCR beta chains were confirmed in vitro to be specific for cytomegalovirus antigens. A later analysis found that TCRs clustered in the first cohort also tended to co-occur in the roughly 120 validation repertoires, with 94% of cluster scores above 0. A later analysis lacked HLA typing for the validation cohort, so it scored co-occurrence in that cohort across all 110 or so repertoires. A total of fewer than 200 TCR beta chains were listed by the study as associated with cytomegalovirus.

The chain joins TRBV6-5 to TRBJ1-5; 8 junctional bases match TRBD1. This receptor was taken from a man between 18 and 35 years old in good health and CMV-seronegative. The sample was PBMCs. The nucleotide sequence reads TGTGCCAGCAGCGATCCGGGACAGGGCAATCAGCCCCAGCATTTT. Its coded protein is CASSDPGQGNQPQHF.